This is a list of T cell receptor beta chains from one sample in a study of blood T cell repertoires in COVID-19. Method: immunoSEQ multiplex PCR; TCRdb's copy keeps in-frame clones and lacks some. Found here are some 490,000 clones, approximately 83% of them singletons; the top ten hold approximately 3.2%. Sequenced material: peripheral blood. Source of these receptors: a human donor in a cohort sampled during active COVID-19. Both conserved end residues are part of each CDR3. Fields, in order: CDR3 protein, CDR3 DNA, clone size, D gene, V gene, J gene. The D gene is left open where the match is weak. Size values are once, few and many counts, or a class for expanded clones, and some rows have none.

CASSHENPGYSGANVLTF	TGTGCCAGCAGCCATGAAAACCCAGGCTACTCTGGGGCCAACGTCCTGACTTTC	.	.	TRBV7-6	TRBJ2-6
CASRTLGTVLNTEAFF	TGTGCCAGCCGCACCCTGGGGACAGTCTTGAACACTGAAGCTTTCTTT	.	TRBD1	TRBV28	TRBJ1-1
CATSRDASGSGEQYF	TGTGCCACCAGCAGAGATGCAAGCGGGAGTGGCGAGCAGTACTTC	.	TRBD2	TRBV15	TRBJ2-7
CAIRGLGGETQYF	TGTGCCATCCGGGGGTTGGGAGGGGAGACCCAGTACTTC	.	TRBD2	TRBV6-6	TRBJ2-5
CASNPGLAGPWFF	TGTGCCAGCAACCCGGGACTAGCGGGTCCTTGGTTCTTC	.	TRBD2	TRBV7-2	TRBJ2-1
CASSARIAGDGTDTQYF	TGTGCCAGTAGTGCTCGGATAGCGGGAGATGGCACAGATACGCAGTATTTT	.	TRBD2	TRBV19	TRBJ2-3
CATSPGGAENGYTF	TGTGCCACCAGCCCAGGGGGCGCTGAGAATGGCTACACCTTC	.	TRBD1	TRBV24-1	TRBJ1-2
CASKIAGATYEQYF	TGTGCCAGTAAAATAGCGGGAGCCACATACGAGCAGTACTTC	once	TRBD2	TRBV6-4	TRBJ2-7
CASSLATGSGNTIYF	TGCGCCAGCAGCTTGGCCACGGGCTCTGGAAACACCATATATTTT	.	.	TRBV5-1	TRBJ1-3
CASTKARGQGVHQPQHF	TGTGCCAGTACTAAGGCTCGGGGACAGGGGGTTCATCAGCCCCAGCATTTT	.	TRBD1	TRBV19	TRBJ1-5
CASSQDWPGIYGYTF	TGCGCCAGCAGCCAAGATTGGCCAGGAATCTATGGCTACACCTTC	.	.	TRBV4-1	TRBJ1-2
CASSLSSGSGELFF	TGCGCCAGCAGCTTGAGTAGCGGCTCCGGGGAGCTGTTTTTT	.	.	TRBV5-1	TRBJ2-2
CASSAQNTGELFF	TGTGCCAGCAGTGCCCAGAACACCGGGGAGCTGTTTTTT	.	.	TRBV6-4	TRBJ2-2
CASSVEGAPGNTIYF	TGTGCCAGCAGTGTCGAGGGGGCACCTGGAAACACCATATATTTT	.	TRBD1	TRBV6-4	TRBJ1-3
CASSHDGKETGELFF	TGTGCCAGCAGCCACGACGGGAAAGAAACCGGGGAGCTGTTTTTT	once	.	TRBV6-6	TRBJ2-2
CASSRPTSGRINEQFF	TGTGCCAGCAGCCGCCCAACTAGCGGGAGAATCAATGAGCAGTTCTTC	.	TRBD2	TRBV5-6	TRBJ2-1
CASRGVGGRRTEAFF	TGTGCCAGCCGAGGAGTGGGGGGGCGACGTACTGAAGCTTTCTTT	.	.	TRBV6-6	TRBJ1-1
CASSHNTGDTEAFF	TGCGCCAGCAGCCACAACACAGGGGACACTGAAGCTTTCTTT	.	TRBD1	TRBV4-3	TRBJ1-1
CASRLPNEKLFF	TGTGCCAGCAGACTACCTAATGAAAAACTGTTTTTT	.	.	TRBV27	TRBJ1-4
CASSLRLAGVSTDTQYF	TGCGCCAGCAGCCTCCGCCTAGCGGGAGTGTCAACAGATACGCAGTATTTT	once	TRBD2	TRBV4-1	TRBJ2-3
CASSPGDIQETQYF	TGTGCCAGCAGCCCCGGGGACATACAAGAGACCCAGTACTTC	.	.	TRBV6-2/TRBV6-3	TRBJ2-5
CASSGTGGIHSGNTIYF	TGCGCCAGCAGCGGGACAGGGGGCATCCACTCTGGAAACACCATATATTTT	.	TRBD1	TRBV5-1	TRBJ1-3
CASSLGSGSLDTGELFF	TGTGCCAGCAGCTTAGGTAGCGGGAGTTTGGACACCGGGGAGCTGTTTTTT	.	TRBD2	TRBV7-3	TRBJ2-2
CASSGPTRGRGTQPQHF	TGTGCCAGCAGTGGACCTACCAGGGGGCGAGGTACTCAGCCCCAGCATTTT	few	TRBD1	TRBV28	TRBJ1-5
CASRTSGNAYEQYF	TGTGCCAGTAGGACTAGCGGGAATGCCTACGAGCAGTACTTC	.	TRBD2	TRBV19	TRBJ2-7
CASSLARTSGRGHEQFF	TGTGCCAGCAGCTTAGCCCGGACTAGCGGGAGGGGCCATGAGCAGTTCTTC	once	TRBD2	TRBV7-9	TRBJ2-1
CASSLRDSLYSYEQYF	TGTGCCAGCAGCCTCAGGGACAGCTTATACTCCTACGAGCAGTACTTC	.	TRBD1	TRBV7-9	TRBJ2-7
CASSLLAGSSYNEQFF	TGTGCCAGCTCACTCTTAGCGGGGAGCTCCTACAATGAGCAGTTCTTC	.	TRBD2	TRBV18	TRBJ2-1
CASSSSLAERSYNEQFF	TGTGCCAGTAGTTCATCACTAGCGGAGAGGTCCTACAATGAGCAGTTCTTC	.	TRBD2	TRBV19	TRBJ2-1